Presented here are 31 T cell receptor beta chains from one specimen sequenced in a study of blood T cell repertoires in COVID-19. The assay was immunoSEQ multiplex PCR, and TCRdb's table has in-frame clones only and misses some. The sample yields some 450,000 clones, 70% to 90% seen once. Sequenced material: peripheral blood. These receptors originate from a man aged 18 to 30 with COVID-19, enrolled during active disease.

The chain has TRBV5-6 and TRBJ2-3; D possibly corresponds to TRBD1 (6 bases). In germline, CDR1 is SGHDT, CDR2 YYEEEE. The CDR3 totals 16 residues. V was trimmed by 0 bases and J by 2 bases, leaving 13 bases between them. CDR3 residues: CASSLGGRGLTDTQYF. CDR3 DNA sequence: TGTGCCAGCAGCTTGGGGGGCAGGGGCCTCACAGATACGCAGTATTTT.

V usage is TRBV19 and J usage is TRBJ2-1, with TRBD1 matching over 11 bases. Germline assignment: CDR1 LNHDA and CDR2 SQIVND (reference sequence). The V and J ends lost 3 bases and 8 bases, in that order; junction bases with no gene match: 6. The CDR3 is made up of 15 amino acids. The CDR3 loop reads CASSIPGQGVDEQFF. CDR3 DNA sequence: TGTGCCAGTAGTATCCCGGGACAGGGGGTTGATGAGCAGTTCTTC.

This sequence joins TRBV19 and TRBJ2-1; 7 bases map to TRBD2. CDR3 size: 18 residues. Per germline, CDR1 LNHDA and CDR2 SQIVND (reference sequence). The V segment lost 0 bases and the J segment 0 bases; nucleotides outside the gene matches: 8. In nucleotides, the CDR3 is TGTGCCAGTAGTATAGATGTGGGGGGGACCGGCTCCTACAATGAGCAGTTCTTC. As protein: CASSIDVGGTGSYNEQFF. Filled out from reference TRBV19 and TRBJ2-1, the complete variable domain reads DGGITQSPKYLFRKEGQNVTLSCEQNLNHDAMYWYRQDPGQGLRLIYYSQIVNDFQKGDIAEGYSVSREKKESFPLTVTSAQKNPTAFYLCASSIDVGGTGSYNEQFFGPGTRLTVL.

The rearrangement uses TRBV10-3 and TRBJ2-7; D may be TRBD2 (5 bases). The germline V gene encodes CDR1 ENHRY and CDR2 SYGVKD. CDR3 size: 14 residues. V was pared by 4 bases and J by 4 bases, with 14 bases between. The CDR3 region is CAISGPPREYEQYF. CDR3 DNA sequence: TGTGCCATCAGTGGACCCCCGAGGGAGTACGAGCAGTACTTC.

This chain joins TRBV30 and TRBJ2-3; D is perhaps TRBD1 (6 bases). Germline lookup yields CDR1 GTSNPN and CDR2 SVGIG (reference sequence). Trimming pared 4 bases from V and 0 bases from J, leaving 11 bases between. The length of the CDR3 is 14 residues. The CDR3 is CAWTRQVSTDTQYF. In DNA, the CDR3 is TGTGCCTGGACCCGACAGGTCAGCACAGATACGCAGTATTTT.

The rearrangement uses TRBV15 and TRBJ2-7, with 7 bases matching TRBD1. The CDR3 sequence is 15 residues long. CDR1 is LNHNV and CDR2 is YYDKDF in the germline V gene (reference sequence). The V gene end was trimmed by 0 bases and the J gene end by 3 bases; junction bases not matched to a gene: 5. CDR3: CATSRDGDRSYEQYF. For the CDR3, the DNA is TGTGCCACCAGCAGAGATGGGGACAGAAGCTACGAGCAGTACTTC.

This chain joins TRBV5-4 and TRBJ2-5, with TRBD2 matching 9 bases. The CDR3 is 18 residues long. The germline V gene has CDR1 SGHNT and CDR2 YYREEE (reference sequence). V lost 0 bases and J lost 5; bases outside the gene matches: 14. The CDR3: CASSLGGASGAPGETQYF. The CDR3 DNA follows: TGTGCCAGCAGCTTGGGTGGGGCTAGCGGGGCCCCAGGGGAGACCCAGTACTTC.

The chain recombines TRBV19 with TRBJ2-1; 10 bases align to TRBD2. With V trimmed by 7 bases and J by 2 bases, 5 bases remained unmatched. CDR1 and CDR2 (germline): LNHDA, SQIVND (reference sequence). The CDR3 is 15 residues long. CDR3 loop: CASTATSGTYNEQFF. The CDR3 DNA reads TGTGCCAGTACCGCCACTAGCGGGACCTACAATGAGCAGTTCTTC.

V and J are TRBV2 and TRBJ2-3, with 8 bases matching TRBD2. The V segment lost 3 bases and the J segment 0 bases; nucleotides outside the gene matches: 2. CDR3 length: 15 amino acids. Germline CDR1 and CDR2: SNHLY and FYNNEI. CDR3 sequence: CASSEGLGSTDTQYF. The CDR3 DNA is TGTGCCAGCAGTGAGGGACTAGGCAGCACAGATACGCAGTATTTT.

V gene TRBV3-1 (or the pseudogene TRBV3-2) combines with J gene TRBJ2-1, with D unresolved. V was trimmed by 4 bases and J by 5 bases, leaving 9 bases between them. Per the germline V gene, CDR1 is LGHDT and CDR2 is YNNKEL (reference sequence). This CDR3 spans 13 amino acids. CDR3 nucleotides: TGTGCCAGCAGCCGGCTCAGCGACAATGAGCAGTTCTTC. This translates into CASSRLSDNEQFF.

The V and J genes are TRBV19 and TRBJ2-7; TRBD1 might be the D (5 bases). V was shortened by 2 bases and J by 1 base, with 12 bases between the two germline ends. This CDR3 spans 15 amino acids. In germline, CDR1 is LNHDA, CDR2 SQIVND (reference sequence). The CDR3 sequence: CASSIQGGASYEQYF. DNA of the CDR3: TGTGCCAGTAGTATACAGGGTGGTGCGTCCTACGAGCAGTACTTC.

A single count supports this clone. The V gene is TRBV30, the J gene TRBJ2-7; tentative D call: TRBD2 (5 bases). V was clipped by 8 bases and J by 2 bases, with 19 bases between them. From germline, CDR1 is GTSNPN and CDR2 SVGIG (reference sequence). CDR3 length equals 14 residues. CDR3 in DNA: TGTGCCGTGGCCCTAGCTTCGAAACCCTACGAGCAGTACTTC. Protein product: CAVALASKPYEQYF.

This rearrangement joins TRBV5-1 to TRBJ2-7; 9 nucleotides agree with TRBD1. In germline, CDR1 is SGHRS, CDR2 YFSETQ. The CDR3 sequence is 14 residues long. J lost 2 bases, V lost 6 bases, and 6 bases had no gene match. Here the CDR3 reads CASKGGQGTYEQYF. CDR3 sequence (DNA): TGCGCCAGCAAAGGGGGACAGGGCACCTACGAGCAGTACTTC.

This chain uses TRBV9 with TRBJ2-7, with D tentatively TRBD2 (6 bases). V lost 4 bases and J lost 0, with 11 bases in between. Germline V gives CDR1 SGDLS, CDR2 YYNGEE. The CDR3 totals 14 residues. CDR3 sequence reads: CASSLGDSSYEQYF. In DNA, the CDR3 is TGTGCCAGCAGCCTAGGGGACTCCTCCTACGAGCAGTACTTC.

The J gene is TRBJ2-3, the V gene TRBV11-2; tentatively, D is TRBD1 (7 bases). This CDR3 contains 14 residues. Trimming shortened V by 10 bases and J by 5 bases, and 19 bases separated the two germline ends. CDR1 and CDR2 (germline): SGHAT, FQNNGV. CDR3 region: CATSPRGDIDTQYF. The CDR3 DNA follows: TGTGCCACCTCTCCCAGGGGGGATATAGATACGCAGTATTTT.

This rearrangement joins TRBV2 to TRBJ1-6; 7 nucleotides align to TRBD1. CDR1 and CDR2 from the germline V gene are SNHLY and FYNNEI. Unmatched junction bases numbered 2, after V lost 10 bases and J lost 5 bases. The CDR3 contains 12 residues. CDR3 amino acids: CATGQDNSPLHF. The CDR3 nucleotides are TGTGCCACCGGACAGGATAATTCACCCCTCCACTTT. Using reference TRBV2 and TRBJ1-6 for the parts outside the CDR3, the full variable domain is EPEVTQTPSHQVTQMGQEVILRCVPISNHLYFYWYRQILGQKVEFLVSFYNNEISEKSEIFDDQFSVERPDGSNFTLKIRSTKLEDSAMYFCATGQDNSPLHFGNGTRLTVT.

The rearrangement links TRBV5-1 to TRBJ2-1, with D perhaps matching TRBD1 (5 bases). Trimming removed 0 bases at V and 7 bases at J, with 8 bases between. This CDR3 has 13 amino acids. Germline assignment: CDR1 SGHRS and CDR2 YFSETQ. CDR3 bases: TGCGCCAGCAGCTTGGACAGGTTTAATGAGCAGTTCTTC. Protein: CASSLDRFNEQFF.

This sequence joins TRBV9 and TRBJ1-4; D is perhaps TRBD1 (6 bases). This CDR3 region has 15 residues. The germline V gene has CDR1 SGDLS and CDR2 YYNGEE. V was cut by 2 bases and J by 4 bases, with 12 bases left in between. The DNA of the CDR3 is TGTGCCAGCAGCGTGCACGGACAGTATAATGAAAAACTGTTTTTT. Protein product: CASSVHGQYNEKLFF. The entire variable domain, with the rest obtained from reference TRBV9 and TRBJ1-4, is as follows: DSGVTQTPKHLITATGQRVTLRCSPRSGDLSVYWYQQSLDQGLQFLIQYYNGEERAKGNILERFSAQQFPDLHSELNLSSLELGDSALYFCASSVHGQYNEKLFFGSGTQLSVL.

The rearrangement uses TRBV5-1 and TRBJ2-1; 11 positions match TRBD2. Germline CDR1 is SGHRS and CDR2 is YFSETQ. Trimming cost V 0 bases and J 5 bases; bases outside gene matches: 10. The CDR3 runs 18 residues. In DNA form, the CDR3 reads TGCGCCAGCAGCTTGGGATATTCTAGCGGGAGGAACCACAATGAGCAGTTCTTC. This gives the protein CASSLGYSSGRNHNEQFF. The entire variable domain, with the rest obtained from reference TRBV5-1 and TRBJ2-1, is as follows: KAGVTQTPRYLIKTRGQQVTLSCSPISGHRSVSWYQQTPGQGLQFLFEYFSETQRNKGNFPGRFSGRQFSNSRSEMNVSTLELGDSALYLCASSLGYSSGRNHNEQFFGPGTRLTVL.

The CDR3 reads CAWSLRFDEQFF. CDR3 DNA sequence: TGTGCCTGGAGTCTCCGGTTCGATGAGCAGTTCTTC. This rearrangement joins TRBV30 to TRBJ2-1, with D unclear. CDR3 length: 12 residues. Germline loops: CDR1 GTSNPN, CDR2 SVGIG (reference sequence). V dropped 2 bases and J dropped 8 bases, with 10 bases sitting between them. Full variable domain (remainder filled in from reference TRBV30 and TRBJ2-1): SQTIHQWPATLVQPVGSPLSLECTVEGTSNPNLYWYRQAAGRGLQLLFYSVGIGQISSEVPQNLSASRPQDRQFILSSKKLLLSDSGFYLCAWSLRFDEQFFGPGTRLTVL.

The chain carries TRBV21-1 and TRBJ1-5; the table's D call TRBD1 went unverified against the DNA. TRBV21-1 is marked as a pseudogene. The CDR3 loop spans 20 amino acids. CDR3 DNA: TGTGCCAGCAGCAAAGGACGGACAGGGCCGGCTGGTTATAGCAATCAGCCCCAGCATTTT. Translation: CASSKGRTGPAGYSNQPQHF.

The chain uses TRBV3-1 (or the pseudogene TRBV3-2) and TRBJ2-3; 12 nucleotides match TRBD2. The V segment lost 2 bases and the J segment 0 bases; nucleotides outside the gene matches: 15. The CDR3 has 21 amino acids. Germline V lookup: CDR1 LGHDT, CDR2 YNNKEL (reference sequence). CDR3 in amino acids: CASSQIVPPTSGGISTDTQYF. The CDR3 region has the DNA TGTGCCAGCAGCCAAATCGTCCCCCCCACTAGCGGGGGGATCAGCACAGATACGCAGTATTTT.

DNA of the CDR3: TGTGCCAGTGGGACAGAAATTGAAAAACTGTTTTTT. Residues: CASGTEIEKLFF. V usage is TRBV19 and J usage is TRBJ1-4, with 7 bases fitting TRBD1. Unmatched junction bases numbered 4, after V lost 8 bases and J lost 7 bases. This CDR3 spans 12 amino acids. The germline V gene has CDR1 LNHDA and CDR2 SQIVND (reference sequence).

This chain uses TRBV2 with TRBJ1-5; TRBD1 is a possible D gene (6 bases). The CDR3 spans 17 residues. Germline CDR1 and CDR2: SNHLY and FYNNEI. V was pared by 3 bases and J by 4 bases, with 19 bases between. CDR3 sequence reads: CASSDNRVGVGNQPQHF. The DNA for the CDR3 is TGTGCCAGCAGTGATAACAGGGTAGGAGTTGGGAATCAGCCCCAGCATTTT.

The rearrangement links TRBV19 to TRBJ2-7; D gene unclear. The V end was cut by 4 bases, the J end by 0 bases, with 7 bases between. CDR3 length equals 13 residues. From germline, CDR1 is LNHDA and CDR2 SQIVND (reference sequence). CDR3 nucleotide sequence: TGTGCCAGTAGTAGGCCAGGCTCCTACGAGCAGTACTTC. Amino acids: CASSRPGSYEQYF.

The rearrangement joins TRBV7-2 to TRBJ2-7; D uncertain. Trimming took 2 bases from V and 0 from J, leaving 17 bases between them. The CDR3 contains 17 residues. Germline V gene lookup returns CDR1 SGHTA and CDR2 FQGNSA. CDR3: CASSLRSLSRSSYEQYF. CDR3 sequence (DNA): TGTGCCAGCAGCTTACGTTCGCTGTCCCGGAGCTCCTACGAGCAGTACTTC.

V usage is TRBV6-2 or TRBV6-3 and J usage is TRBJ2-2; no firm D call. The CDR3 contains 13 residues. Germline-derived CDR1 and CDR2 are MNHEY and SVGEGT. Trimming shortened V by 5 bases and J by 7 bases, and 11 bases separated the two germline ends. CDR3 protein: CASSGAVLGELFF. CDR3 coding DNA: TGTGCCAGCAGTGGAGCCGTTCTCGGGGAGCTGTTTTTT.

The genes are TRBV3-1 (or the pseudogene TRBV3-2) and TRBJ2-3; a possible D gene is TRBD2 (7 bases). CDR3 length: 15 amino acids. The V end was cut by 4 bases, the J end by 4 bases, with 15 bases between. CDR1 and CDR2 (germline): LGHDT, YNNKEL (reference sequence). CDR3 sequence: CASSLRGAGADTQYF. The DNA for the CDR3 is TGTGCCAGCAGCCTACGGGGGGCCGGCGCAGATACGCAGTATTTT.

The chain is built from TRBV21-1 and TRBJ1-3. TRBV21-1 is classified as a pseudogene. The CDR3 runs to 14 residues. The CDR3 DNA follows: TGTGCCAGCACCGGAGGGTGTGAGAGCTACACCATATATTTT. Translation gives CASTGGCESYTIYF.

The J gene is TRBJ1-2, the V gene TRBV6-5; D is uncertain. CDR1 and CDR2 (germline): MNHEY, SVGAGI. This CDR3 has 15 residues. The V end was cut by 0 bases, the J end by 5 bases, with 13 bases between. CDR3 coding DNA: TGTGCCAGCAGTTACTCTGGTAGACAACTTTATGGCTACACCTTC. Amino acids: CASSYSGRQLYGYTF.

The DNA for the CDR3 is TGTGCCAGCAGCCCCCTAGGGGGGACAGGTCATGAGCAGTTCTTC. This encodes CASSPLGGTGHEQFF. J is TRBJ2-1 and V is TRBV4-2; 8 nucleotides match TRBD1. Germline V CDR1 and CDR2: LGHNA, YNFKEQ. V shed 4 bases, J shed 8 bases, and the junction held 10 bases outside the gene matches. The CDR3 extends over 15 amino acids.